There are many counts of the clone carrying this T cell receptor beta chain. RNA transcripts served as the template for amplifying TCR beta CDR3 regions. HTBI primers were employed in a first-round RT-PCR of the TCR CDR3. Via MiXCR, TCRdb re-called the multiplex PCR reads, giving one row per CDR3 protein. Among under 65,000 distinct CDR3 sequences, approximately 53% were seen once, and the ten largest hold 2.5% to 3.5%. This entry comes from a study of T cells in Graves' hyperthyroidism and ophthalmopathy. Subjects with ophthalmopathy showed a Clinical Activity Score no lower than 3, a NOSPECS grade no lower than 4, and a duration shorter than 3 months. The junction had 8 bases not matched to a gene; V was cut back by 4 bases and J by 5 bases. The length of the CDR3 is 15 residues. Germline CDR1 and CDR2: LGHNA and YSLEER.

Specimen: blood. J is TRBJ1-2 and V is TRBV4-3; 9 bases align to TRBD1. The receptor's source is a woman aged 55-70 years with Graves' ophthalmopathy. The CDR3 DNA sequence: TGCGCCAGCAGCCCAGGTCGGACAGGGGCGTATGGCTACACCTTC. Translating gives CASSPGRTGAYGYTF.